This record concerns one T cell receptor (beta chain) sequence. What it recognizes is unknown. This sample was included in a study of OX40 agonist ivuxolimab in advanced cancers. Whole-study results and caveats: There was clonal expansion of CD4+ and CD8+ blood T cells by week 6 at 0.1 to 3.0 mg/kg. The study found that CD8+ T cells averaged more expanded clones than CD4+.

V shed 5 bases, J shed 7 bases, and the junction held 13 bases outside the gene matches. Germline lookup yields CDR1 SGHTA and CDR2 FQGTGA. The CDR3 spans 15 residues. Libraries were prepared by immunoSEQ multiplex PCR; TCRdb keeps only in-frame clonotypes and omits some of them. The table lists tens of thousands of clones, roughly 78% of them singletons. This TCR came from an adult with an advanced solid tumor such as melanoma, head and neck, liver or kidney cancer. The rearrangement joins TRBV7-3 to TRBJ1-2, with TRBD1 matching over 7 bases. The sequencing here drew on CD4+ or CD8+ T cells sorted from blood, taken in a trial of the OX40 agonist ivuxolimab. The CDR3 sequence is CASSQNPGGAGGYTF. The CDR3, as DNA: TGTGCCAGCAGCCAAAACCCAGGGGGGGCGGGTGGCTACACCTTC.